This paragraph reports one T cell receptor beta chain. This clonotype was observed at least ten times. Its antigen is unknown. The sample holds no much larger clone one base away, and base qualities are not on file. The sample's treatment or condition, from its label and the paper: live attenuated yellow fever vaccine strain. A standard Ficoll-Paque protocol was used to isolate PBMCs from peripheral blood. Dynabeads CD4 and CD8 positive selection kits were used to isolate the CD4 and CD8 T-cell fractions. TriZol was used to extract RNA from bulk PBMCs, CD4 and CD8 fractions, and dextramer-positive and dextramer-negative fractions. These data originate in a study of T cells after yellow fever vaccination (dated by TCRdb to the late 2010s). General notes on the study: Libraries from fractions with low cell numbers were prepared with the SMART-Seq v4 Ultra Low Input RNA kit. Bulk TCR alpha and beta repertoires were sequenced longitudinally to track T-cell clones before and after primary and booster YFV17D yellow fever vaccination. Two healthy male donors, one aged 18 to 30 and one aged 30 to 40 years, were included in the cohort. Blood samples were taken at several timepoints before and after primary and secondary immunization, and bulk PBMC replicates and cell subsets were isolated.

TCR cDNA was made using 5'RACE template switching, a step that added a universal primer site and unique molecular identifiers. cDNA synthesis was primed from both the TCR alpha and TCR beta constant segments. Library amplification used two PCR steps, and the second PCR step added sample barcodes and sequencing adapters. Sequencing of libraries was done on Illumina HiSeq 2500 (2x100 bp) or NovaSeq (2x150 bp). The study's own analysis went as follows. Reads were demultiplexed and collapsed into UMI consensus sequences with MIGEC, and V(D)J alignment was performed with MiXCR. Clonotypes responding to the vaccine were identified with edgeR on replicate PBMC samples, with the criteria of FDR below 0.01 and a log2 fold change above 5 up to day 15. Bulk clonotypes were assigned CD4 or CD8 identity according to which sequenced CD4 or CD8 repertoire held them at higher abundance. The public sequencing data were trimmed at Q25 with fastp and processed into clonotypes with MiXCR by TCRdb, which kept only in-frame beta chains. Rows merge per CDR3 protein into single entries with the most common DNA and genes. These V and J calls rely on TCRdb rather than the paper's analysis. In all, the sample holds under 150,000 distinct CDR3 sequences, and approximately 7.7% of those were seen once. Clones ranked in the top ten supply roughly 0.77% of the sample.

V ends up 6 bases short and J 5 bases short, with an unmatched junction base count of 6. The CDR3 measures 13 amino acids from cysteine to phenylalanine. CDR3 DNA only is kept here, 39 bases in frame from base 1. Reading the germline V gene gives CDR1 SGHTA and CDR2 FQGNSA. Paper-wide results and their limitations: Computational filtering was needed because FACS-sorted repertoires could contain abundant contaminating clonotypes from the bulk population. Compared with the primary T-cell response, the secondary T-cell response was weaker but faster, peaking on day 5 rather than day 15. After the booster, most clones that had expanded after primary vaccination were detected again (roughly 96% of CD4 and around nine tenths of CD8), suggesting broad maintenance of memory. A small share of clonotypes was detected in both CD4 and CD8 compartments, with the overlap likely arising from convergent recombination. The study included only a couple of donors, which limits how far the findings can be generalized.

The chain is assembled from TRBV7-2 and TRBJ2-5; the central 7 bases match TRBD2. This receptor was obtained from a man aged 25-40 years who received the YFV17D yellow fever vaccine. The sample consisted of CD4+ T cells sorted from PBMCs, taken 5 days after the yellow fever booster vaccination. CDR3 sequence: CASSRLAGETQYF. The DNA sequence is given as TGTGCCAGCAGTCGACTAGCCGGGGAGACCCAGTACTTC.